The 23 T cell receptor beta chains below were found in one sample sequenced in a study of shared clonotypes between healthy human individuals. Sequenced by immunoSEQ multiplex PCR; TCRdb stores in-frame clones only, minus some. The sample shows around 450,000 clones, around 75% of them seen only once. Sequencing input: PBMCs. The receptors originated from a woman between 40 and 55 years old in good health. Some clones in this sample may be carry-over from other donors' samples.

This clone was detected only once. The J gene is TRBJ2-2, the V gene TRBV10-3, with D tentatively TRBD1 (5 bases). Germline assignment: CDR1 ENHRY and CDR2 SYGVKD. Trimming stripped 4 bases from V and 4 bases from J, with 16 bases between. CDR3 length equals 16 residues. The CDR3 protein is CAISAGHGRSTGELFF. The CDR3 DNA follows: TGTGCCATCAGTGCAGGGCATGGGCGGTCCACCGGGGAGCTGTTTTTT.

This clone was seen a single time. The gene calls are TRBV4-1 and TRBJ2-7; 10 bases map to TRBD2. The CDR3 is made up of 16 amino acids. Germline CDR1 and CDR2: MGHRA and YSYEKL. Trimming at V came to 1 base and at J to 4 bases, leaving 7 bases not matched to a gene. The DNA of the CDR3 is TGCGCCAGCAGCCAAGGCCAGGGACTAGCGAGTTACGAGCAGTACTTC. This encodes CASSQGQGLASYEQYF.

The CDR3 DNA sequence: TGTGCCAGCAGCTTGTCACCATCTGGGGCCAACGTCCTGACTTTC. Translated, it gives CASSLSPSGANVLTF. The rearrangement uses TRBV5-6 and TRBJ2-6, with no clear D. V was trimmed by 1 base and J by 1 base, leaving 6 bases between them. There are 15 residues in the CDR3. Germline CDR1 reads SGHDT; CDR2 reads YYEEEE.

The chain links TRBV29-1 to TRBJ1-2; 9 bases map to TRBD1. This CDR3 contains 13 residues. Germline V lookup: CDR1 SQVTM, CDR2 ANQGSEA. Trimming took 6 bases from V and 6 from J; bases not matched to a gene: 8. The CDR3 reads CSVSGTGYNGYTF. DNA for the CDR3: TGCAGCGTCTCCGGGACAGGGTATAATGGCTACACCTTC.

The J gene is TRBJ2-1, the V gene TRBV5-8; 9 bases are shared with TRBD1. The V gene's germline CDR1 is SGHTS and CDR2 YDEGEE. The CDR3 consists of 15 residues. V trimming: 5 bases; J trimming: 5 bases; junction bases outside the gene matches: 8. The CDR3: CASSHGTGPNNEQFF. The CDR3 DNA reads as TGTGCCAGCAGTCACGGGACAGGGCCTAACAATGAGCAGTTCTTC. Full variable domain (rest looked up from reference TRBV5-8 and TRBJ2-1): EAGVTQSPTHLIKTRGQQATLRCSPISGHTSVYWYQQALGLGLQFLLWYDEGEERNRGNFPPRFSGRQFPNYSSELNVNALELEDSALYLCASSHGTGPNNEQFFGPGTRLTVL.

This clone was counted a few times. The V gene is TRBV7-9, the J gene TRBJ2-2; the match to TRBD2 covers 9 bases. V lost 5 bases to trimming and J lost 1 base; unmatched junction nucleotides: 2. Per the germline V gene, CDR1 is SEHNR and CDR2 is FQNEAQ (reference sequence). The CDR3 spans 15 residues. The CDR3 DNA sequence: TGTGCCAGCAGCCGGACTAGCGTGAACACCGGGGAGCTGTTTTTT. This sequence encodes CASSRTSVNTGELFF.

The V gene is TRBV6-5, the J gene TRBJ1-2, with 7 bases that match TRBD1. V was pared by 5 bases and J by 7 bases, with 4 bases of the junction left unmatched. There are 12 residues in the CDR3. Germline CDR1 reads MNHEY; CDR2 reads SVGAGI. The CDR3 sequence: CASSRQGAGYTF. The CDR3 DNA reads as TGTGCCAGCAGTCGACAGGGAGCTGGCTACACCTTC.

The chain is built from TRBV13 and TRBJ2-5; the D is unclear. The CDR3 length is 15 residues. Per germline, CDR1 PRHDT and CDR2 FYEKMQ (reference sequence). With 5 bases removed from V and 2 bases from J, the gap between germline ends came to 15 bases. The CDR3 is CASSPLQDTQETQYF. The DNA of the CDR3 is TGTGCCAGCAGCCCACTCCAAGATACACAAGAGACCCAGTACTTC.

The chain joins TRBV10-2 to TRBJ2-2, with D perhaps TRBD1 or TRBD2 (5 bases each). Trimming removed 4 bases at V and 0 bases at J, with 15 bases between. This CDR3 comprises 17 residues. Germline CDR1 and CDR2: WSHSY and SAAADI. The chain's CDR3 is CASSGAGTLANTGELFF. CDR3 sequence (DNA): TGCGCCAGCAGTGGGGCCGGGACCCTCGCGAACACCGGGGAGCTGTTTTTT.

CDR3 bases: TGTGCCGCCGATTTGGGACACAATAGCAATCAGCCCCAGCATTTT. It specifies CAADLGHNSNQPQHF. The chain uses TRBV19 and TRBJ1-5, with D perhaps matching TRBD1 (6 bases). V was cut by 11 bases and J by 0 bases, with 17 bases left in between. The germline gives CDR1 LNHDA, CDR2 SQIVND (reference sequence). The CDR3 is 15 residues long.

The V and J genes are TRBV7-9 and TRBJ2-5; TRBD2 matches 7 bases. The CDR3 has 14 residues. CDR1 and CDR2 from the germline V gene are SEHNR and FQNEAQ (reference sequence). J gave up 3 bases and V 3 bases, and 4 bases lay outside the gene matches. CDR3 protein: CASSFGLAEETQYF. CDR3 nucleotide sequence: TGTGCCAGCAGCTTCGGTCTAGCGGAAGAGACCCAGTACTTC.

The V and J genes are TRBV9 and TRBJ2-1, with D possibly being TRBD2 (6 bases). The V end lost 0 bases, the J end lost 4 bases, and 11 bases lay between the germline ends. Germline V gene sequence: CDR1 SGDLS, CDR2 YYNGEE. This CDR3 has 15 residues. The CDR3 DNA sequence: TGTGCCAGCAGCGTAGCGGGAGTGGGTTACAATGAGCAGTTCTTC. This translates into CASSVAGVGYNEQFF.

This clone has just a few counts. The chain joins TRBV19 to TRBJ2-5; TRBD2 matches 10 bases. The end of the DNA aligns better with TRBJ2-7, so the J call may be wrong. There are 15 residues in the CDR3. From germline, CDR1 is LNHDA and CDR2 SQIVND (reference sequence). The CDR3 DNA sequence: TGTGCCAGTAGTATGACTAGCGGGTCCTCCTACGAGCAGTACTTC. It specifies CASSMTSGSSYEQYF.

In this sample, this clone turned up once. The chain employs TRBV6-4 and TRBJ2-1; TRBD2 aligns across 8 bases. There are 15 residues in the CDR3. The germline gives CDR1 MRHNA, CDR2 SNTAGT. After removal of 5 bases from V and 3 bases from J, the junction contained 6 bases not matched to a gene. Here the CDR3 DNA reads TGTGCCAGCAGTATTAGCGGGATGGGCTACAATGAGCAGTTCTTC. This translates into CASSISGMGYNEQFF.

CDR3 in amino acids: CASSQRMGGPNEQFF. The CDR3, as DNA: TGCGCCAGCAGCCAACGGATGGGAGGGCCTAATGAGCAGTTCTTC. This rearrangement joins TRBV4-1 to TRBJ2-1; 7 bases map to TRBD2. This CDR3 region has 15 residues. V lost 2 bases, J lost 7 bases, and 8 bases stayed unmatched. Germline V gene sequence: CDR1 MGHRA, CDR2 YSYEKL.

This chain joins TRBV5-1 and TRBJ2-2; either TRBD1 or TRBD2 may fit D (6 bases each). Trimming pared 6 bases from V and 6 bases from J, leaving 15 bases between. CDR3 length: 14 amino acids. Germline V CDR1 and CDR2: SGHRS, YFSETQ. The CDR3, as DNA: TGCGCCAGCACCCCCTGGGGGGCGTCCGGGGAGCTGTTTTTT. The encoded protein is CASTPWGASGELFF.

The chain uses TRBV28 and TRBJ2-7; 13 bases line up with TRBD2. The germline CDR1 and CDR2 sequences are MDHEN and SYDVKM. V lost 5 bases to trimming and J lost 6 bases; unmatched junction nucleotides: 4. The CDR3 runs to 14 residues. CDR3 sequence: CASSPRTSGSEQYF. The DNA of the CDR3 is TGTGCCAGCAGTCCCCGGACTAGCGGGAGCGAGCAGTACTTC.

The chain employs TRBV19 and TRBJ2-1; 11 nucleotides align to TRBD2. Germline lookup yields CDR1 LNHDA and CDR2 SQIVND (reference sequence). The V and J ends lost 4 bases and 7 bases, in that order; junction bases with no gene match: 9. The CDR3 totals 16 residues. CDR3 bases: TGTGCCAGTAGTACCCTCCTAGCGGGAGGCCGGAATGAGCAGTTCTTC. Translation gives CASSTLLAGGRNEQFF.

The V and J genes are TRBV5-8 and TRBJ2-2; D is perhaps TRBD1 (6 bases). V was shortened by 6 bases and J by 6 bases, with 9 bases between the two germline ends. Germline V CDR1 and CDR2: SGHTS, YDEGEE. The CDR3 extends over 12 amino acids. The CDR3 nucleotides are TGTGCCAGCAACAGGGACCCCGGGGAGCTGTTTTTT. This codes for CASNRDPGELFF.

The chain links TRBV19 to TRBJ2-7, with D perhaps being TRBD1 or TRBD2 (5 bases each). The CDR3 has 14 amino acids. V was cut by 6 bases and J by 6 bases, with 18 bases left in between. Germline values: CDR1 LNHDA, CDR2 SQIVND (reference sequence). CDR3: CASSLSGLEGEQYF. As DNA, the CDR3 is TGTGCCAGTAGCCTCTCGGGGCTAGAGGGCGAGCAGTACTTC.

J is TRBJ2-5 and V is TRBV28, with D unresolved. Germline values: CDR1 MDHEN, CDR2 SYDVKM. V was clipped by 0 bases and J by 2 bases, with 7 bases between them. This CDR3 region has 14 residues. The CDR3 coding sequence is TGTGCCAGCAGTTTATGGGTGGGGCAAGAGACCCAGTACTTC. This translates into CASSLWVGQETQYF.

Here the CDR3 DNA reads TGTGCCAGCAGCTTGGCTTTAGGGGGAGGGGGCACAGATACGCAGTATTTT. Encoded protein: CASSLALGGGGTDTQYF. The V call is TRBV5-4, the J call TRBJ2-3, with D tentatively TRBD2 (7 bases). The CDR3 is 17 amino acids. Per germline, CDR1 SGHNT and CDR2 YYREEE (reference sequence). V gave up 0 bases and J gave up 1 base, with 15 bases separating them.

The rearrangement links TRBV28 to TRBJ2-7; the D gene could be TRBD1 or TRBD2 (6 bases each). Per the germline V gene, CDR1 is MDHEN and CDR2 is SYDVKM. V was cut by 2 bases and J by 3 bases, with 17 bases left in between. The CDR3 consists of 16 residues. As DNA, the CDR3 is TGTGCCAGCAGTTTAGGTAGGTGGGGGGCAAGCTACGAGCAGTACTTC. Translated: CASSLGRWGASYEQYF.